This T cell receptor (beta chain) was identified in a study of shared clonotypes between healthy human individuals. Study-wide context: Researchers assigned three CD4 naive, three CD4 memory, two CD8 naive and one CD8 memory plate to each donor. Broader study findings: Sampling involved blood alone; tissue repertoires likely differ. Naive CD4 clonotype sharing across a handful of donors was about 5.3%.

Caucasian adults living in Nashville, Tennessee, provided all samples. This CDR3 region has 13 residues. V lost 6 bases and J 4 bases, leaving 12 bases between the germline ends. Germline assignment: CDR1 MNHEY and CDR2 SVGAGI. Generated by immunoSEQ multiplex PCR, the TCRdb table keeps only in-frame clones and is missing some. The sample yields approximately 240,000 clones, about 69% seen once. Remarks on this clone: As yet, its antigen is unknown.

Specimen: memory CD4+ T cells sorted from blood. Sample subset: CD45RA-negative fraction. The receptor comes from a man aged 25-45 years in good health. J is TRBJ1-2 and V is TRBV6-5; D not resolved. The CDR3 region is CASRTVRSYGYTF. The CDR3, as DNA: TGTGCCAGCAGAACAGTGAGGAGCTATGGCTACACCTTC.